This T cell receptor (beta chain) appears in the sequencing data of a study of tumor and adjacent non-tumor tissue in lung cancer (dated by TCRdb to 2017 to 2018). Regarding the research as a whole: By cancer type, the cohort comprised around 11 adenocarcinoma patients, 2 squamous cell carcinoma patients and 1 small cell lung cancer patient. The roughly 15 patients were aged about 31 to 85 years, included approximately ten men and 5 women, and had TNM stage I to III disease. A total of approximately 130,000,000 productive TCRbeta reads were generated by sequencing, corresponding to an average of roughly 4 million reads per sample. The study compared bulk TCRbeta repertoires between lung tumor tissue and matched distant non-tumor lung tissue from over twelve lung cancer patients. For each patient, one tumor sample and one normal lung sample were taken, giving under 35 paired specimens that underwent TCRbeta CDR3 sequencing. Beyond this particular receptor, the publication reports: Peripheral blood was not sequenced, so blood TCRbeta repertoires in these lung cancer patients were not examined. The top 100 clones made up a significantly larger cumulative share of the repertoire in normal lung than in tumor tissue. Only around 16 patients were in the cohort, and the authors stated that larger samples and more detailed clinical data are needed. Tumor tissue showed significantly greater TCR diversity (inverse Simpson) than normal lung tissue (about 400 vs 180, P = 0.0075, Mann-Whitney U test). Significantly higher TCR diversity was found in younger patients, and higher tumor TCR diversity was associated with shorter overall and disease-free survival. The sequencing platform is not named in the methods, and unique molecular identifiers are not mentioned.

As to this clonotype: Its cognate antigen has yet to be identified. One base away lies a much larger clone, so this may be a sequencing read error.

CDR1 and CDR2 are drawn from the germline V gene: SQVTM, ANQGSEA. The CDR3 covers 16 residues, taking in both the cysteine and the phenylalanine. Only the CDR3 region is kept as DNA, spanning 48 bases read in frame from base 1. The junction carries 20 bases between V and J, which are trimmed by 4 bases and 5 bases respectively. The library was obtained by multiplex PCR. Sequenced on an Illumina HiSeq 2500. TCRbeta libraries were constructed through three rounds of nested PCR with primers (Table S4) according to protocols modified from ARM-PCR. Before sequencing, PCR products in the 200-500 bp range were cut out of the gel and cleaned up using the QIAquick gel extraction kit. The authors processed their data as follows. Trimmomatic was used to clean the reads, FLASH was used to merge the reads into complete CDR3 sequences, and MiTCR was used to assign the reads to V(D)J germline segments. Clonal diversity was calculated as the inverse Simpson's index using VDJtools. In-frame sequences without a premature stop codon were defined as productive reads. The raw public reads went through TCRdb reprocessing: fastp at Q25, MiXCR clone calling, in-frame beta chains kept. Duplicate CDR3 protein sequences are folded into a single record with the most common DNA and genes. These V and J calls are TCRdb output, not the study's own analysis. Within this sample are under 250,000 distinct CDR3 sequences, with 60% to 75% of them counted one time only. The ten largest account for approximately 26% of the sample.

Bulk unsorted tissue served as the source for RNA extraction, and RNA quality was assessed using a NanoDrop ND-1000 and an Agilent 2100. Newly diagnosed lung cancer patients without prior chemotherapy who had been admitted for thoracic surgery in China between August and November 2014 were enrolled as donors. Anyone who had undergone radiotherapy or chemotherapy before, or who had another cancer at the same time, was left out of the study. Surgical tissue pieces of roughly 1-2.3 cm3 were preserved in RNAlater solution and stored at -80 °C until use. The sample taken for sequencing was lung tumor tissue. The TCR comes from a man in his 60s with non-small cell lung cancer. Recombination joined TRBV29-1 with TRBJ2-2; TRBD2 is possibly the D segment (6 matching bases). CDR3 region: CSVVVSGRTGTGELFF. The DNA reads as follows: TGCAGCGTTGTAGTTAGCGGCCGAACGGGTACCGGGGAGCTGTTTTTT.